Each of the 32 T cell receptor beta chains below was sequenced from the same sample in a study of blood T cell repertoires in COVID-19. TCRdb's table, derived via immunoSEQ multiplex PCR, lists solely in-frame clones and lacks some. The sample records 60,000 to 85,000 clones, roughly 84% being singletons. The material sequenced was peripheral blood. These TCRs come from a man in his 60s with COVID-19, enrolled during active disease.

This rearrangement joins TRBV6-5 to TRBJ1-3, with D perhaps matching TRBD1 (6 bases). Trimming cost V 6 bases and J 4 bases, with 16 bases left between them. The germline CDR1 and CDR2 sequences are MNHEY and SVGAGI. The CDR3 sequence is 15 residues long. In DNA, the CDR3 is TGTGCCAGCAGCATCCTCACAGGGTTAGGAAACACCATATATTTT. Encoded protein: CASSILTGLGNTIYF.

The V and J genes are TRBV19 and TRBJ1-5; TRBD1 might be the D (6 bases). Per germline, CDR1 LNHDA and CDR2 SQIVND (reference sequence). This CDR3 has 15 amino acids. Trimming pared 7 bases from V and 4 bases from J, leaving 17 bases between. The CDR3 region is CASTDNDRTNQPQHF. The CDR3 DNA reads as TGTGCCAGTACCGATAACGACAGGACGAATCAGCCCCAGCATTTT.

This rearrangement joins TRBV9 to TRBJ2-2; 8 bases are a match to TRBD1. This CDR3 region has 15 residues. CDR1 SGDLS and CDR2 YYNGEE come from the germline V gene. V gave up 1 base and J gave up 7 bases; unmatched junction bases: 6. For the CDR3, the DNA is TGTGCCAGCAGCGTAATTGGACAGGGTGGCGGGGAGCTGTTTTTT. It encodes CASSVIGQGGGELFF.

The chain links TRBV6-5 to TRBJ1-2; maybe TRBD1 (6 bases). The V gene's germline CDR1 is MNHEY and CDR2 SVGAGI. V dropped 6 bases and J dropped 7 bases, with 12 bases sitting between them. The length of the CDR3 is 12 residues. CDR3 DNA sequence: TGTGCCAGCAGAACAGGGTACCGTGGCTACACCTTC. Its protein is CASRTGYRGYTF.

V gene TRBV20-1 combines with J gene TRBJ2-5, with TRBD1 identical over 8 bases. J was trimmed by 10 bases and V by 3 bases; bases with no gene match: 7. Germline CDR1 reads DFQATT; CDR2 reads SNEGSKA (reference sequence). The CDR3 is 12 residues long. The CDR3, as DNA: TGCAGTGCTAGTCTACAGGGGGTGGACCAGTACTTC. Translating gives CSASLQGVDQYF.

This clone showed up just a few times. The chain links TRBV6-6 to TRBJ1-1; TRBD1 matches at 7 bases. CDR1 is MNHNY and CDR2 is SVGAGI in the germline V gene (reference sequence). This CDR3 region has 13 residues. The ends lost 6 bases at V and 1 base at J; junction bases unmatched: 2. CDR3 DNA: TGTGCCAGCAGACAGGGGACGAACACTGAAGCTTTCTTT. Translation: CASRQGTNTEAFF.

CDR3 in amino acids: CAILGGQGAYGYTF. CDR3 coding DNA: TGTGCCATCCTAGGAGGACAGGGCGCTTATGGCTACACCTTC. The V and J genes are TRBV6-1 and TRBJ1-2, with 8 bases fitting TRBD1. In germline, CDR1 is MNHNS, CDR2 SASEGT. CDR3 size: 14 residues. The V segment lost 10 bases and the J segment 5 bases; nucleotides outside the gene matches: 12.

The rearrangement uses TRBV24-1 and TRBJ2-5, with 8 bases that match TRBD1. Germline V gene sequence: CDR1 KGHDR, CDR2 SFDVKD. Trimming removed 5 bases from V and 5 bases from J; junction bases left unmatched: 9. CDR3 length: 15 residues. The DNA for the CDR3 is TGTGCCACCAGTGTGGACAGGGACTTTGGGGAGACCCAGTACTTC. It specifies CATSVDRDFGETQYF.

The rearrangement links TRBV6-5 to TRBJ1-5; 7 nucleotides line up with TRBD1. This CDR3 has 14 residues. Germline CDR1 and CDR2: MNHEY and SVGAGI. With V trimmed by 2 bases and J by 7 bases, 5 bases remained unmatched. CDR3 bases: TGTGCCAGCAGTTACAGGCCAGGGGGGCAGCCCCAGCATTTT. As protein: CASSYRPGGQPQHF.

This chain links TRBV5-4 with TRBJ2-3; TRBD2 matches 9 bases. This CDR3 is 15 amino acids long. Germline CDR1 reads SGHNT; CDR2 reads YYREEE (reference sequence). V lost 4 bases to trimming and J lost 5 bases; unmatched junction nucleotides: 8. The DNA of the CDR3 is TGTGCCAGCAGCCTGACTAGCGGCGCCGGAGATACGCAGTATTTT. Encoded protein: CASSLTSGAGDTQYF.

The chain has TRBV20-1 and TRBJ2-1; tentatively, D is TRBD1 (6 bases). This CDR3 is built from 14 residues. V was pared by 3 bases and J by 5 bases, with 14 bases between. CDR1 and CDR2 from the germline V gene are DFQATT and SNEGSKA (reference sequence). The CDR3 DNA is TGCAGTGCTAGTTTGAGGGGGAAGAACAATGAGCAGTTCTTC. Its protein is CSASLRGKNNEQFF.

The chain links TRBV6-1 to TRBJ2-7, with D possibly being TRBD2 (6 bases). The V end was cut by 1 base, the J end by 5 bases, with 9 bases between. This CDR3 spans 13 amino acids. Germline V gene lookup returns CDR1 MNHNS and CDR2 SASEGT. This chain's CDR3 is CASSEVEGNEQYF. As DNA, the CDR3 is TGTGCCAGCAGTGAAGTGGAGGGAAACGAGCAGTACTTC.

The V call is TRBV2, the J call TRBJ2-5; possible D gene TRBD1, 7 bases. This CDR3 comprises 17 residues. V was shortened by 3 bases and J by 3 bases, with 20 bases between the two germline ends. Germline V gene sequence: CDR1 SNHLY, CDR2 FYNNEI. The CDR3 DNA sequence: TGTGCCAGCAGTGAGGCGCGGGACAGTCGGGAAAAAGAGACCCAGTACTTC. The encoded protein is CASSEARDSREKETQYF.

This CDR3 reads CASSGTVFSNQPQHF. The CDR3 nucleotides are TGTGCCAGTTCCGGGACAGTCTTTAGCAATCAGCCCCAGCATTTT. The chain carries TRBV2 and TRBJ1-5, with 7 bases fitting TRBD1. The CDR3 is 15 residues long. Trimming removed 9 bases from V and 0 bases from J; junction bases left unmatched: 8. Germline V gene sequence: CDR1 SNHLY, CDR2 FYNNEI. The complete variable domain, with remaining parts taken from reference TRBV2 and TRBJ1-5, reads EPEVTQTPSHQVTQMGQEVILRCVPISNHLYFYWYRQILGQKVEFLVSFYNNEISEKSEIFDDQFSVERPDGSNFTLKIRSTKLEDSAMYFCASSGTVFSNQPQHFGDGTRLSIL.

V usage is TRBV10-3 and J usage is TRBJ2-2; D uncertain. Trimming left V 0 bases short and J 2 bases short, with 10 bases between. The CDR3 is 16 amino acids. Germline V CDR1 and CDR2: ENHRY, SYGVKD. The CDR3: CAISESQRTNTGELFF. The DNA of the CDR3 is TGTGCCATCAGTGAGTCTCAGCGCACCAACACCGGGGAGCTGTTTTTT.

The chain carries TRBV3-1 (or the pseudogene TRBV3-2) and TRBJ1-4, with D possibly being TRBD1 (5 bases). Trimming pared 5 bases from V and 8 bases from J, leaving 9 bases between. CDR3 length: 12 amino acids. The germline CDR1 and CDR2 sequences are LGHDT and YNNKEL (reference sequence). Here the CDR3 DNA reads TGTGCCAGCAGCGTGGAGGGGGAAAAACTGTTTTTT. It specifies CASSVEGEKLFF.

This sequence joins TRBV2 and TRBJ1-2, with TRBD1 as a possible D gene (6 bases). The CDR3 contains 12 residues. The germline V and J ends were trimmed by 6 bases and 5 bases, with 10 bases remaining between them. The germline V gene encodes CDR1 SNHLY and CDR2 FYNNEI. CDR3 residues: CASRETGYGYTF. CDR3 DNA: TGTGCCAGCAGAGAAACAGGGTATGGCTACACCTTC.

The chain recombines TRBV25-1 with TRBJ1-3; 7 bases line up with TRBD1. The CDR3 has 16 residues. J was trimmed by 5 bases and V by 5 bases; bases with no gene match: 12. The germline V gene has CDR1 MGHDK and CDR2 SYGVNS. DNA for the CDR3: TGTGCCAGCAGTAACTCGACAGGGATCAGGCGAAACACCATATATTTT. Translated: CASSNSTGIRRNTIYF.

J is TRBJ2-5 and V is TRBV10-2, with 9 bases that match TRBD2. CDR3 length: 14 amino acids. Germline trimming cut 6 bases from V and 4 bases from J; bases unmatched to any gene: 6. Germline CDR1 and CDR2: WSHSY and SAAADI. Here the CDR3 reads CASSLTSGIETQYF. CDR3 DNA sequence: TGCGCCAGCAGCTTGACTAGCGGAATAGAGACCCAGTACTTC.

The CDR3 DNA reads as TGTGCCAGCAGTGACGGACAGGGCTTACCGAATGGCTACACCTTC. This encodes CASSDGQGLPNGYTF. The gene calls are TRBV28 and TRBJ1-2, with 8 bases aligning to TRBD1. The J segment lost 6 bases and the V segment lost 5 bases, leaving 11 bases of the junction unmatched. Germline assignment: CDR1 MDHEN and CDR2 SYDVKM. This CDR3 region has 15 residues.

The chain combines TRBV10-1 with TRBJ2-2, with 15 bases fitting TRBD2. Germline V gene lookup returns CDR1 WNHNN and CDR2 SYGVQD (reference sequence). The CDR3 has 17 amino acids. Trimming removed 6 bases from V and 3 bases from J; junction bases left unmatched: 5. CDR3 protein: CASRPGLAGGHTGELFF. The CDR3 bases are TGCGCCAGCAGACCGGGACTAGCGGGGGGCCACACCGGGGAGCTGTTTTTT.

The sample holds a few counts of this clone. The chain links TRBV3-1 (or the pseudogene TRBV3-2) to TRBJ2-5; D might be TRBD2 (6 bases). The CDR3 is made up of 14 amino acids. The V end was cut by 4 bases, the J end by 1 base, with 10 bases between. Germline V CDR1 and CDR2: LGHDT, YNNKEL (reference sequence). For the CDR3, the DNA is TGTGCCAGCAGCCTAGGACTAACCCAAGAGACCCAGTACTTC. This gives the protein CASSLGLTQETQYF.

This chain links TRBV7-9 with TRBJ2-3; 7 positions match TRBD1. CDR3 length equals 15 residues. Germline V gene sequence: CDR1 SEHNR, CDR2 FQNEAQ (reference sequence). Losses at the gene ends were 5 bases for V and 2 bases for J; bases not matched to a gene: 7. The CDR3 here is CASSHDRVDTDTQYF. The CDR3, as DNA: TGTGCCAGCAGCCACGACAGGGTTGACACAGATACGCAGTATTTT.

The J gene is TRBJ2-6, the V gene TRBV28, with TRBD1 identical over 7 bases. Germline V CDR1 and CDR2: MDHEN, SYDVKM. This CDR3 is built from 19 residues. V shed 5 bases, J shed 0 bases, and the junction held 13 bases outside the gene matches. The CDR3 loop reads CASSPTGTVSFSGANVLTF. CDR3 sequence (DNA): TGTGCCAGCAGTCCGACCGGGACAGTAAGCTTCTCTGGGGCCAACGTCCTGACTTTC.

CDR3 amino acids: CASSLGRPGGAFF. For the CDR3, the DNA is TGTGCCAGCAGCTTAGGGCGTCCCGGGGGGGCTTTCTTT. The V and J genes are TRBV7-2 and TRBJ1-1; D perhaps matches TRBD1 (5 bases). The germline gives CDR1 SGHTA, CDR2 FQGNSA. V gave up 1 base and J gave up 11 bases, with 14 bases separating them. CDR3 length: 13 residues.

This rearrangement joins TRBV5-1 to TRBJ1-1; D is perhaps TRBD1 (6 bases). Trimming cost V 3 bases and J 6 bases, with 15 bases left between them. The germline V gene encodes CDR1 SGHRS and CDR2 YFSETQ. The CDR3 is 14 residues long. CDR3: CASSWGTSLPEAFF. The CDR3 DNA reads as TGCGCCAGCAGCTGGGGGACAAGTCTACCTGAAGCTTTCTTT.

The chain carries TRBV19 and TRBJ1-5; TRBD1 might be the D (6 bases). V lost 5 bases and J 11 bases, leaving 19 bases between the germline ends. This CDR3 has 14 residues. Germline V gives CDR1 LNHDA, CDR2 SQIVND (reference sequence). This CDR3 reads CASSGPPRGSAQHF. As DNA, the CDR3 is TGTGCCAGTAGTGGCCCCCCCAGGGGATCAGCCCAGCATTTT.

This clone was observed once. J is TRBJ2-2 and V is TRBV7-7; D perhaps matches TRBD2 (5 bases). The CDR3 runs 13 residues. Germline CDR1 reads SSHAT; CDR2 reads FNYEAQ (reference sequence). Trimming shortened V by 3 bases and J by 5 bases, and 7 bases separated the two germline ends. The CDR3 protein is CASSFRLTGELFF. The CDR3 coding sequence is TGTGCCAGCAGCTTTCGACTAACCGGGGAGCTGTTTTTT. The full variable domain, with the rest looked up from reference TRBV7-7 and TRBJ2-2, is GAGVSQSPRYKVTKRGQDVTLRCDPISSHATLYWYQQALGQGPEFLTYFNYEAQPDKSGLPSDRFSAERPEGSISTLTIQRTEQRDSAMYRCASSFRLTGELFFGEGSRLTVL.

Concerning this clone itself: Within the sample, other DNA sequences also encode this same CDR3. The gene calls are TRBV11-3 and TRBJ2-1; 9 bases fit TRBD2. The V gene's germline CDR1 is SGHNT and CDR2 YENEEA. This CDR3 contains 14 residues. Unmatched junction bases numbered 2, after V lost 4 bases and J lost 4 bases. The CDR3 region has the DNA TGTGCCAGCAGCTCTGGACTAGCGTACAATGAGCAGTTCTTC. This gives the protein CASSSGLAYNEQFF. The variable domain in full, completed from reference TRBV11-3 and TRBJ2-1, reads EAGVVQSPRYKIIEKKQPVAFWCNPISGHNTLYWYLQNLGQGPELLIRYENEEAVDDSQLPKDRFSAERLKGVDSTLKIQPAELGDSAVYLCASSSGLAYNEQFFGPGTRLTVL.

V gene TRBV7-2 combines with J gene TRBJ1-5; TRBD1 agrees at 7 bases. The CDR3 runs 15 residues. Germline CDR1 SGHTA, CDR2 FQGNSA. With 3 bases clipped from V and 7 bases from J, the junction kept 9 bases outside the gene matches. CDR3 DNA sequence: TGTGCCAGCAGCTTGTTTCAGGGGGGAGGACAGCCCCAGCATTTT. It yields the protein CASSLFQGGGQPQHF. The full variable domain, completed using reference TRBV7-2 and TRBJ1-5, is GAGVSQSPSNKVTEKGKDVELRCDPISGHTALYWYRQSLGQGLEFLIYFQGNSAPDKSGLPSDRFSAERTGGSVSTLTIQRTQQEDSAVYLCASSLFQGGGQPQHFGDGTRLSIL.

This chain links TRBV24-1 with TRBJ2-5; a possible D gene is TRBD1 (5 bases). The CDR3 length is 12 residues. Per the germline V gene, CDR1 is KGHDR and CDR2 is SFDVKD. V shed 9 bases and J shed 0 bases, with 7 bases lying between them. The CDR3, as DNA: TGTGCCACCCAGGGCAACCAAGAGACCCAGTACTTC. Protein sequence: CATQGNQETQYF.

The CDR3 is CASSHSRDRLYGYTF. The CDR3, as DNA: TGTGCCAGCAGCCACTCCCGGGACAGGCTATATGGCTACACCTTC. The gene calls are TRBV7-9 and TRBJ1-2; 8 bases agree with TRBD1. The germline CDR1 and CDR2 sequences are SEHNR and FQNEAQ (reference sequence). V lost 5 bases to trimming and J lost 5 bases; unmatched junction nucleotides: 10. This CDR3 spans 15 amino acids.